This T cell receptor beta chain was profiled in a study of T cells in Graves' hyperthyroidism and ophthalmopathy. The CDR3 runs to 16 residues. Disease duration was under 3 months in the ophthalmopathy patients, who also had a Clinical Activity Score of at least 3 and a NOSPECS grade of at least 4. Exclusion of a patient resulted from uncontrolled infection, other autoimmune disease, pregnancy or lactation. Amplified TCR beta CDR3 regions derived from RNA transcripts. First-round RT-PCR of the TCR CDR3 relied on the HTBI primer set. TCRdb itself ran the multiplex PCR reads through MiXCR, one entry per CDR3 protein. The sample lists 500,000 to 750,000 distinct CDR3 sequences, more than 13% occurring once. A few counts support this clonotype. Its specificity is not known. Findings and caveats of the study: A 13 V-J signature model discriminated ophthalmopathy versus stable hyperthyroidism.

Source material: blood. This clonotype was sampled from a woman younger than 35 with Graves' ophthalmopathy. The chain carries TRBV3-2 and TRBJ2-1; the D segment call TRBD1 is taken from the table without a DNA check. TRBV3-2 is a documented pseudogene. CDR3 region: CASSRGGGDRYNEQFF. CDR3 nucleotide sequence: TGTGCCAGCAGCAGGGGGGGCGGAGACCGATACAATGAGCAGTTCTTC.